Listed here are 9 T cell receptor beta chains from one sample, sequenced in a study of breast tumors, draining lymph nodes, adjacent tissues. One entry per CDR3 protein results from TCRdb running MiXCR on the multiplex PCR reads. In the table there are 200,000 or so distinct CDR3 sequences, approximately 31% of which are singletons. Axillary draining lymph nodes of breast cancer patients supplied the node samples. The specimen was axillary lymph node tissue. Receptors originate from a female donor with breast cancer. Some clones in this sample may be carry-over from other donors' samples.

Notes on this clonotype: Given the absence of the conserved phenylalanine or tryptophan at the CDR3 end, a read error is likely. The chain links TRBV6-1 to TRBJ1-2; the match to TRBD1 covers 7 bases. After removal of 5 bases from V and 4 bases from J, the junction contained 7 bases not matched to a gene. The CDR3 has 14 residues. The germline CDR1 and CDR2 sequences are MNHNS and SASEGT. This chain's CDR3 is CASSFDRVSYGYTS. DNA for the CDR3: TGTGCCAGCAGTTTTGACAGGGTCTCCTATGGCTACACCTCC.

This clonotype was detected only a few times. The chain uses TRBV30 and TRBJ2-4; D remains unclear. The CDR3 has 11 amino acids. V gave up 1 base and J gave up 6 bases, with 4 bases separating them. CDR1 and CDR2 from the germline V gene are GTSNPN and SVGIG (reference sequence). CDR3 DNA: TGTGCCTGGAGTGGTTCAAACATTCAGTACTTC. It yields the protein CAWSGSNIQYF.

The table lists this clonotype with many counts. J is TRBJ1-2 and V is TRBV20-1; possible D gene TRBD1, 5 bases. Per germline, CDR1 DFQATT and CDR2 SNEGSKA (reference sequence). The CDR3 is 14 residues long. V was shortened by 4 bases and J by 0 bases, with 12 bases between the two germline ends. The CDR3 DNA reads TGCAGTGCTAAAGGACAAGGAGCTAACTATGGCTACACCTTC. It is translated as CSAKGQGANYGYTF.

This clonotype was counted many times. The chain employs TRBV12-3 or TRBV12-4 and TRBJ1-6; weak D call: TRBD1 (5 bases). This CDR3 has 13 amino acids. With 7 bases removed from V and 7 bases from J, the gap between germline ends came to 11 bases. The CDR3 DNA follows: TGTGCCAGCATTCGCGACAGCAATTCACCCCTCCACTTT. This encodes CASIRDSNSPLHF.

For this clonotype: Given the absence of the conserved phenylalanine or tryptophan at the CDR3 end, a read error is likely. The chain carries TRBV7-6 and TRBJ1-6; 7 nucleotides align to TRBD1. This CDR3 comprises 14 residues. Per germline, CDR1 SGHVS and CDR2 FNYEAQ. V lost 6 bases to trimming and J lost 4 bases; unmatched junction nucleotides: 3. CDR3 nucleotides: TGTGCCAGCAGACGGGACAGTTATAATTCACCCCTCCACCAT. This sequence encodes CASRRDSYNSPLHH.

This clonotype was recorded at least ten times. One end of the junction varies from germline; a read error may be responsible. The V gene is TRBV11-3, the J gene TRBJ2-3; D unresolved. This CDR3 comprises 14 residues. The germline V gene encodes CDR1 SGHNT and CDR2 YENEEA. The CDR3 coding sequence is TGTGCCAGTAGCTCCGGGTTTCGCACAGATACGCAGTATTTT. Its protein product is CASSSGFRTDTQYF. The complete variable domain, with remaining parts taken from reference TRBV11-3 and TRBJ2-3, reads EAGVVQSPRYKIIEKKQPVAFWCNPISGHNTLYWYLQNLGQGPELLIRYENEEAVDDSQLPKDRFSAERLKGVDSTLKIQPAELGDSAVYLCASSSGFRTDTQYFGPGTRLTVL.

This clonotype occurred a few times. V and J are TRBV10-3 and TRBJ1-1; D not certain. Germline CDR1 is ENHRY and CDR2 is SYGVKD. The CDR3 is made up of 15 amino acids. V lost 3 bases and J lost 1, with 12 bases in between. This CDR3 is CAISDSGMSNTEAFF. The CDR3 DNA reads TGTGCCATCAGTGATTCCGGGATGTCGAACACTGAAGCTTTCTTT.

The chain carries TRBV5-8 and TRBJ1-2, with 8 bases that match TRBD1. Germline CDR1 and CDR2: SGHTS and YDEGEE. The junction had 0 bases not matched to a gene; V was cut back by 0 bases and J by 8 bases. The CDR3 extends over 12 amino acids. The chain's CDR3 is CASSLGTGGYTF. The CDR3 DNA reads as TGTGCCAGCAGCTTGGGGACAGGGGGCTACACCTTC.

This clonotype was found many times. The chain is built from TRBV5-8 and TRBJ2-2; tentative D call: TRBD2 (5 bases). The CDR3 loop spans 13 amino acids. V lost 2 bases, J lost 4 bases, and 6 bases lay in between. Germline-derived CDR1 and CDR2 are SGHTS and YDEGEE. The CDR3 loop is CASSFAGTGELFF. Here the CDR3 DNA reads TGTGCCAGCAGCTTTGCGGGCACCGGGGAGCTGTTTTTT.